This is a list of T cell receptor beta chains from one sample in a study of regulatory T cells in long-lasting Graves disease. TCRdb re-called the multiplex PCR reads through MiXCR, storing one row per CDR3 protein. The sample records about 310,000 distinct CDR3 sequences, 20% to 25% being singletons. This specimen was peripheral blood mononuclear cells (PBMCs), taken when the disease was refractory, from a patient treated with antithyroid drugs. These receptor sequences come from a female donor with Graves disease. The CDR3 runs from the conserved cysteine through the conserved F or W. Fields, in order: V gene, D gene, J gene, clone size, CDR3 DNA, CDR3 protein. D genes are given only for firm matches. Not every row has a clone size; where given, it reads once, few, many or a size class.

v_call: TRBV11-2
d_call: .
j_call: TRBJ1-6
clone_size: .
cdr3_nt: TGTGCCAGCAGCTTAGGGCGGATAGGGCTGGCTTCACCCCTCCACTTT
cdr3_aa: CASSLGRIGLASPLHF

v_call: TRBV5-6
d_call: TRBD1
j_call: TRBJ2-5
clone_size: few
cdr3_nt: TGTGCCAGCAGCTTAGGACAGGGGAGTTGGGAGACCCAGTACTTC
cdr3_aa: CASSLGQGSWETQYF

v_call: TRBV19
d_call: .
j_call: TRBJ1-5
clone_size: few
cdr3_nt: TGTGCCAGTAGTATGGCGACAGGTTATCAGCCCCAGCATTTT
cdr3_aa: CASSMATGYQPQHF

v_call: TRBV19
d_call: .
j_call: TRBJ2-7
clone_size: .
cdr3_nt: TGTGCCAGTACTCTCACAGGGTTGTACGGGCAGTACTTC
cdr3_aa: CASTLTGLYGQYF

v_call: TRBV3-1
d_call: .
j_call: TRBJ1-1
clone_size: many
cdr3_nt: TGTGCCAGCAGCCCGACCTTCAGGGAGACTGAAGCTTTCTTT
cdr3_aa: CASSPTFRETEAFF

v_call: TRBV6-2/TRBV6-3
d_call: TRBD2
j_call: TRBJ2-7
clone_size: .
cdr3_nt: TGTGCCAGCAGCGAAGTACTAGCGGGAAACTCCTACGAGCAGTACTTC
cdr3_aa: CASSEVLAGNSYEQYF

v_call: TRBV6-9
d_call: .
j_call: TRBJ1-1
clone_size: few
cdr3_nt: TGTGCCAGCAGTTATAAAGAGGGTTGGGGTGAAGCTTTCTTT
cdr3_aa: CASSYKEGWGEAFF

v_call: TRBV20-1
d_call: TRBD2
j_call: TRBJ2-3
clone_size: few
cdr3_nt: TGCAGTGCTAGAGACAAACTAGCGGGAGGGTTTGCGCAGTATTTT
cdr3_aa: CSARDKLAGGFAQYF

v_call: TRBV18
d_call: TRBD1
j_call: TRBJ1-1
clone_size: many
cdr3_nt: TGTGCCAGCTCACCTCAGGGGGCCCGGGGTGAAGCTTTCTTT
cdr3_aa: CASSPQGARGEAFF

v_call: TRBV20-1
d_call: .
j_call: TRBJ1-4
clone_size: many
cdr3_nt: TGCAGTGCTAGAGGGTCGGGTTATGAAAAACTGTTTTTT
cdr3_aa: CSARGSGYEKLFF

v_call: TRBV19
d_call: .
j_call: TRBJ2-7
clone_size: few
cdr3_nt: TGTGCCAGTAGTATGGGTTTCTCCTACGAGCAGTACTTC
cdr3_aa: CASSMGFSYEQYF

v_call: TRBV4-3
d_call: .
j_call: TRBJ2-7
clone_size: .
cdr3_nt: TGCGCCAGCAGCCCCTACTTACAGGGAGAGGCGACCTACGAGCAGTACTTC
cdr3_aa: CASSPYLQGEATYEQYF

v_call: TRBV28
d_call: TRBD1
j_call: TRBJ2-5
clone_size: many
cdr3_nt: TGTGCCAGCAATGTGCAGGGGGCCGGCCAAGAGACCCAGTACTTC
cdr3_aa: CASNVQGAGQETQYF

v_call: TRBV19
d_call: .
j_call: TRBJ1-2
clone_size: few
cdr3_nt: TGTGCCAGTAGTATCACGGGACAAATTAACTATGGCTACACCTTC
cdr3_aa: CASSITGQINYGYTF

v_call: TRBV14
d_call: .
j_call: TRBJ2-5
clone_size: .
cdr3_nt: TGTGCCAGCAGCCAAGTGGGGACACAGTCCGGGACCCAGTACTTC
cdr3_aa: CASSQVGTQSGTQYF

v_call: TRBV5-1
d_call: .
j_call: TRBJ1-2
clone_size: .
cdr3_nt: TGCGCCAGCAGCTTGGAGCGGACAAGGGGATATAACTATGGCTACACCTTC
cdr3_aa: CASSLERTRGYNYGYTF

v_call: TRBV7-2
d_call: .
j_call: TRBJ1-5
clone_size: .
cdr3_nt: TGTGCCAGCAGCGAGGGTTGGGGCAATCAGCCCCAGCATTTT
cdr3_aa: CASSEGWGNQPQHF

v_call: TRBV7-7
d_call: TRBD2
j_call: TRBJ2-2
clone_size: few
cdr3_nt: TGTGCTAGCAGCCTACTAGCGCCGGTCTACAACGGGGAGCTGTTTTTT
cdr3_aa: CASSLLAPVYNGELFF

v_call: TRBV27
d_call: .
j_call: TRBJ2-2
clone_size: .
cdr3_nt: TGTGCCAGCAGTTTATCCCCGATAAAATACGCGAACACCGGGGAGCTGTTTTTT
cdr3_aa: CASSLSPIKYANTGELFF

v_call: TRBV30
d_call: .
j_call: TRBJ2-7
clone_size: .
cdr3_nt: TGTGCCACTGACTGGGGCTTAGGAAACGAGCAGTACTTC
cdr3_aa: CATDWGLGNEQYF

v_call: TRBV5-5
d_call: TRBD2
j_call: TRBJ2-3
clone_size: .
cdr3_nt: TGTGCCAGCAGGCGATCAACGGGAGGGAAGACAGATACGCAGTATTTT
cdr3_aa: CASRRSTGGKTDTQYF

v_call: TRBV20-1
d_call: .
j_call: TRBJ1-1
clone_size: many
cdr3_nt: TGCAGTGCGAAGGTACCGAACACTGAAGCTTTCTTT
cdr3_aa: CSAKVPNTEAFF

v_call: TRBV30
d_call: .
j_call: TRBJ1-1
clone_size: many
cdr3_nt: TGTGCCTGGAGTTCTTGGGGCACTGAAGCTTTCTTT
cdr3_aa: CAWSSWGTEAFF

v_call: TRBV5-6
d_call: TRBD1
j_call: TRBJ1-1
clone_size: .
cdr3_nt: TGTGCCAGCAGCCACCCCACAGGGGGTGAAGCTTTCTTT
cdr3_aa: CASSHPTGGEAFF

v_call: TRBV4-3
d_call: .
j_call: TRBJ1-6
clone_size: .
cdr3_nt: TGCGCCAGCAGCCAAGACCATGGGGATAATTCACCCCTCCACTTT
cdr3_aa: CASSQDHGDNSPLHF

v_call: TRBV20-1
d_call: .
j_call: TRBJ2-3
clone_size: .
cdr3_nt: TGCAGTGCTAGGGTAGCGGACACAGATACGCAGTATTTT
cdr3_aa: CSARVADTDTQYF

v_call: TRBV29-1
d_call: TRBD2
j_call: TRBJ2-7
clone_size: .
cdr3_nt: TGCAGCGCCGGGGGGTCCTACGAGCAGTACTTC
cdr3_aa: CSAGGSYEQYF

v_call: TRBV2
d_call: TRBD1
j_call: TRBJ2-5
clone_size: many
cdr3_nt: TGTGCCGGGGGACAGGGGCGCCAAGAGACCCAGTACTTC
cdr3_aa: CAGGQGRQETQYF

v_call: TRBV7-2
d_call: .
j_call: TRBJ2-7
clone_size: .
cdr3_nt: TGTGCCAGCAGCTTAGGAGGTCGGCGCGAGCAGTACTTC
cdr3_aa: CASSLGGRREQYF

v_call: TRBV7-2
d_call: .
j_call: TRBJ1-5
clone_size: few
cdr3_nt: TGTGCCAGCAGCTTAGGGCAGGGAACCAATCAGCCCCAGCATTTT
cdr3_aa: CASSLGQGTNQPQHF

v_call: TRBV9
d_call: .
j_call: TRBJ1-6
clone_size: few
cdr3_nt: TGTGCCAGCTCTAGTAGGAATAATTCACCCCTCCACTTT
cdr3_aa: CASSSRNNSPLHF

v_call: TRBV7-9
d_call: TRBD2
j_call: TRBJ2-7
clone_size: .
cdr3_nt: TGTGCCAGCAGCTCTACCGGGGGACTAGCGGGCTACGAGCAGTACTTC
cdr3_aa: CASSSTGGLAGYEQYF

v_call: TRBV29-1
d_call: .
j_call: TRBJ2-5
clone_size: many
cdr3_nt: TGCAGTCGCCAGAACGCAGGGGAAGAGACCCAGTACTTC
cdr3_aa: CSRQNAGEETQYF

v_call: TRBV12-3/TRBV12-4
d_call: .
j_call: TRBJ1-2
clone_size: many
cdr3_nt: TGTGCCAGCAGTCCCCCCGCGGAGGAAACCTACACCTTC
cdr3_aa: CASSPPAEETYTF

v_call: TRBV6-1
d_call: .
j_call: TRBJ1-6
clone_size: many
cdr3_nt: TGTGCCAGCAGTCTAGGGATAGGGAGGGGCAATTCACCCCTCCACTTT
cdr3_aa: CASSLGIGRGNSPLHF

v_call: TRBV11-3
d_call: .
j_call: TRBJ2-3
clone_size: .
cdr3_nt: TGTGCCAGCAGCCCGCCCAGTAAGGAAACGCAGTATTTT
cdr3_aa: CASSPPSKETQYF

v_call: TRBV30
d_call: .
j_call: TRBJ1-4
clone_size: many
cdr3_nt: TGTGCCTGGAATACAGGGACGACTAATGAAAAACTGTTTTTT
cdr3_aa: CAWNTGTTNEKLFF

v_call: TRBV10-3
d_call: .
j_call: TRBJ1-1
clone_size: many
cdr3_nt: TGTGCCATCAGGGAATCTGTCGGCACTGAAGCTTTCTTT
cdr3_aa: CAIRESVGTEAFF

v_call: TRBV6-1
d_call: TRBD1
j_call: TRBJ1-6
clone_size: few
cdr3_nt: TGTGCCAGCAGTCCCAGGGGGCGGAATAATTCACCCCTCCACTTT
cdr3_aa: CASSPRGRNNSPLHF